What follows is one T cell receptor (beta chain) and its context. Its target is unknown. Assay execution took place at the deep level. Produced via immunoSEQ multiplex PCR; TCRdb's table is partial and in-frame only. The sample consists of hundreds of thousands of clones, roughly 92% of them appearing once. This sample is part of a study of shared clonotypes between healthy human individuals. The CDR3 runs 15 residues. Germline V gives CDR1 MNHEY, CDR2 SVGAGI. The ends were cut back, 6 bases at V and 0 bases at J, with 12 bases in the middle. Terminally differentiated effector memory CD45RA+ cells were excluded by CCR7 positive selection of CD45RO-negative cells. Points from the study as a whole: Generally, estimated richness proved larger in naive subsets than it did in memory subsets. Clonotype sharing among the donors was expected to vary with sequencing depth.

V usage is TRBV6-5 and J usage is TRBJ2-1; D might be TRBD2 (5 bases). This TCR derives from a man aged 25-40 years in good health. What was sequenced was naive CD8+ T cells sorted from blood. CDR3 nucleotides: TGTGCCAGCAGCAACGGACTGAGCTCCTACAATGAGCAGTTCTTC. Protein sequence: CASSNGLSSYNEQFF.